These 27 T cell receptor beta chains share one sample of origin, sequenced in a study of Graves' ophthalmopathy and Graves' hyperthyroidism. RNA transcripts were the source from which TCR beta CDR3 regions were amplified. First-round RT-PCR used HTBI primers; second-round multiplex PCR followed. TCRdb independently ran MiXCR on the multiplex PCR reads; one entry per CDR3 protein. Seen here are about 400,000 distinct CDR3 sequences, approximately 21% observed once, and the top ten hold roughly 3%. The sample comprised peripheral blood. These receptors all stem from a young woman with stable Graves' hyperthyroidism.

This clonotype was seen repeatedly, ten times or more. J is TRBJ2-5 and V is TRBV20-1; D is unclear. Per germline, CDR1 DFQATT and CDR2 SNEGSKA (reference sequence). The V gene lost 2 bases and the J gene lost 4 bases, with 11 bases spanning the gap. The CDR3 totals 13 residues. CDR3 residues: CSARKERPETQYF. As DNA, the CDR3 is TGCAGTGCTAGAAAAGAACGTCCAGAGACCCAGTACTTC.

The chain carries TRBV4-3 and TRBJ2-7; TRBD2 aligns across 11 bases. The V segment lost 0 bases and the J segment 7 bases; nucleotides outside the gene matches: 8. Germline CDR1 and CDR2: LGHNA and YSLEER. This CDR3 contains 16 residues. In DNA, the CDR3 is TGCGCCAGCAGCCAAGATTCGACTAGCGGGATGGGGGAGCAGTACTTC. It codes for CASSQDSTSGMGEQYF.

The rearrangement links TRBV6-1 to TRBJ1-1; TRBD1 is a possible D gene (5 bases). The CDR3 consists of 16 residues. Germline-derived CDR1 and CDR2 are MNHNS and SASEGT. Trimming stripped 6 bases from V and 5 bases from J, with 22 bases between. CDR3 in amino acids: CASRTSIQGSGTEAFF. The CDR3 DNA follows: TGTGCCAGCAGAACTTCCATTCAGGGATCCGGGACTGAAGCTTTCTTT.

In this sample, this clonotype turned up many times. V gene TRBV19 combines with J gene TRBJ2-5; no clear D. Trimming removed 3 bases from V and 1 base from J, with 9 bases in between. The CDR3 has 14 amino acids. Germline V gives CDR1 LNHDA, CDR2 SQIVND (reference sequence). CDR3 DNA sequence: TGTGCCAGTAGTATCGGACGGTCCCAAGAGACCCAGTACTTC. Its protein product is CASSIGRSQETQYF.

The rearrangement joins TRBV6-5 to TRBJ2-2; D gene uncertain. Germline V lookup: CDR1 MNHEY, CDR2 SVGAGI. Trimming took 2 bases from V and 5 from J, leaving 12 bases between them. The CDR3 runs 15 residues. The CDR3 DNA follows: TGTGCCAGCAGTTACAACCCAATGTCGACCGGGGAGCTGTTTTTT. It yields the protein CASSYNPMSTGELFF.

The chain employs TRBV11-2 and TRBJ2-5; possible D gene TRBD2, 6 bases. This CDR3 has 16 residues. The V end lost 0 bases, the J end lost 5 bases, and 16 bases lay between the germline ends. Germline CDR1 and CDR2: SGHAT and FQNNGV. The CDR3, as DNA: TGTGCCAGCAGCTTAGATATGGAGGGAGGTGGGGAGACCCAGTACTTC. Encoded protein: CASSLDMEGGGETQYF.

This clonotype was recorded many times. The genes are TRBV20-1 and TRBJ1-5; D is ambiguous. The CDR3 has 14 residues. Germline CDR1 is DFQATT and CDR2 is SNEGSKA (reference sequence). V dropped 6 bases and J dropped 2 bases, with 14 bases sitting between them. This chain's CDR3 is CSAKNEVGNQPQHF. The DNA for the CDR3 is TGCAGTGCAAAGAACGAAGTCGGCAATCAGCCCCAGCATTTT.

As concerns this clonotype: A junction end diverges from the germline sequence, so it may reflect a read error. The rearrangement joins TRBV7-2 to TRBJ1-2; no clear D gene. There are 15 residues in the CDR3. CDR1 is SGHTA, CDR2 FQGNSA, per germline. The CDR3 region has the DNA TGTGCCAGCAGCTTAGTGGTCGGGCCAAACTATGGCTACACCTTT. The encoded protein is CASSLVVGPNYGYTF.

This clonotype was recorded many times. The gene calls are TRBV28 and TRBJ2-7; no definite D call. V was pared by 3 bases and J by 2 bases, with 14 bases between. In germline, CDR1 is MDHEN, CDR2 SYDVKM. The CDR3 runs to 15 residues. CDR3 amino acids: CASSFYLDPTYEQYF. Written as DNA, the CDR3 is TGTGCCAGCAGTTTCTACCTGGACCCAACCTACGAGCAGTACTTC.

The table lists this clonotype with many counts. The chain has TRBV6-1 and TRBJ2-7; 7 bases align to TRBD1. Per the germline V gene, CDR1 is MNHNS and CDR2 is SASEGT. The CDR3 totals 15 residues. With V trimmed by 4 bases and J by 2 bases, 8 bases remained unmatched. This CDR3 is CASSGGTVGAYEQYF. The CDR3 bases are TGTGCCAGCAGTGGAGGGACAGTGGGGGCCTACGAGCAGTACTTC.

This clonotype was recorded at least ten times. The V call is TRBV20-1, the J call TRBJ1-2, with TRBD1 matching over 7 bases. CDR1 is DFQATT, CDR2 SNEGSKA, per germline (reference sequence). The V segment lost 5 bases and the J segment 5 bases; nucleotides outside the gene matches: 2. This CDR3 region has 11 residues. CDR3 bases: TGCAGTGCTCCGGGACAGTATGGCTACACCTTC. It yields the protein CSAPGQYGYTF.

This chain joins TRBV27 and TRBJ1-3, with D hard to call. The ends were cut back, 0 bases at V and 0 bases at J, with 6 bases in the middle. The CDR3 sequence is 15 residues long. Germline lookup yields CDR1 MNHEY and CDR2 SMNVEV (reference sequence). The CDR3 is CASSLSSSSGNTIYF. For the CDR3, the DNA is TGTGCCAGCAGTTTATCTTCCAGCTCTGGAAACACCATATATTTT.

The genes are TRBV7-6 and TRBJ2-3; tentative D call: TRBD2 (5 bases). This CDR3 contains 16 residues. Per germline, CDR1 SGHVS and CDR2 FNYEAQ. V dropped 4 bases and J dropped 0 bases, with 14 bases sitting between them. The CDR3: CASSSVLGGSTDTQYF. DNA of the CDR3: TGTGCCAGCAGCTCCGTCCTCGGCGGGAGCACAGATACGCAGTATTTT.

This clonotype came up many times. J is TRBJ1-1 and V is TRBV14; D may be TRBD1 (5 bases). Looked up from germline, CDR1 is SGHDN and CDR2 is FVKESK. Trimming stripped 8 bases from V and 4 bases from J, with 14 bases between. This CDR3 contains 13 residues. The CDR3 region is CASGAEGRTEAFF. CDR3 nucleotide sequence: TGTGCCAGCGGGGCAGAAGGACGCACTGAAGCTTTCTTT.

This clonotype occurred many times. The V gene is TRBV7-2, the J gene TRBJ2-2; D is unresolved. Deletions cut 2 bases from V and 5 bases from J, with 9 bases between. Germline assignment: CDR1 SGHTA and CDR2 FQGNSA. This CDR3 region has 14 residues. CDR3 sequence: CASSLWLSTGELFF. The CDR3 region has the DNA TGTGCCAGCAGCTTATGGCTCAGTACCGGGGAGCTGTTTTTT.

This clonotype was seen ten or more times. V is TRBV28 and J is TRBJ1-1, with a weak D call TRBD1 (6 bases). This CDR3 is 17 amino acids long. Trimming cost V 6 bases and J 0 bases, with 20 bases left between them. Germline V gene lookup returns CDR1 MDHEN and CDR2 SYDVKM. CDR3 nucleotide sequence: TGTGCCAGCAGGCCTTATAGGTGGGGGGCGATGAACACTGAAGCTTTCTTT. As protein: CASRPYRWGAMNTEAFF.

The CDR3 nucleotides are TGTGCCAGCAGTGAGACCGGGACAGACTATGGCTACACCTTC. Protein product: CASSETGTDYGYTF. The V call is TRBV7-9, the J call TRBJ1-2, with 7 bases aligning to TRBD1. Losses at the gene ends were 6 bases for V and 3 bases for J; bases not matched to a gene: 7. Germline CDR1 reads SEHNR; CDR2 reads FQNEAQ (reference sequence). The CDR3 consists of 14 residues. Supplemented by reference TRBV7-9 and TRBJ1-2, the full variable domain reads DTGVSQNPRHKITKRGQNVTFRCDPISEHNRLYWYRQTLGQGPEFLTYFQNEAQLEKSRLLSDRFSAERPKGSFSTLEIQRTEQGDSAMYLCASSETGTDYGYTFGSGTRLTVV.

This clonotype has more than one count but fewer than ten. This chain joins TRBV30 and TRBJ2-7, with D possibly being TRBD1 (6 bases). Looked up from germline, CDR1 is GTSNPN and CDR2 is SVGIG (reference sequence). The CDR3 spans 13 residues. Trimming removed 8 bases at V and 2 bases at J, with 16 bases between. The CDR3 reads CAGRGTFTYEQYF. The DNA of the CDR3 is TGTGCCGGCCGAGGGACATTTACCTACGAGCAGTACTTC.

This clonotype has only a few counts. V and J are TRBV5-1 and TRBJ2-7; 9 bases are shared with TRBD1. There are 14 residues in the CDR3. The V gene end was trimmed by 5 bases and the J gene end by 3 bases; junction bases not matched to a gene: 6. The germline gives CDR1 SGHRS, CDR2 YFSETQ. The CDR3 here is CASRLTDRGYEQYF. The CDR3 DNA reads as TGCGCCAGCAGGCTTACGGACAGGGGCTACGAGCAGTACTTC.

This clonotype has at least ten counts. The chain recombines TRBV12-3 or TRBV12-4 with TRBJ1-1; weak D call: TRBD1 (5 bases). V was trimmed by 11 bases and J by 3 bases, leaving 19 bases between them. The CDR3 extends over 14 amino acids. The CDR3 region is CAGSKSGGYTEAFF. The CDR3 nucleotides are TGTGCCGGAAGTAAGAGCGGGGGGTACACTGAAGCTTTCTTT.

Many counts were recorded for this clonotype. For the CDR3, the DNA is TGTGCCAGCTTTTCCATTGGGACAGGGCGGAACACTGAAGCTTTCTTT. Residues: CASFSIGTGRNTEAFF. The chain joins TRBV11-1 to TRBJ1-1, with 9 bases aligning to TRBD1. The germline gives CDR1 SGHAT, CDR2 FQDESV (reference sequence). V shed 8 bases and J 1 base; nucleotides not matched to a gene: 11. CDR3 length equals 16 residues.

This clonotype came up many times. The rearrangement links TRBV20-1 to TRBJ2-5; no firm D call. The germline V gene has CDR1 DFQATT and CDR2 SNEGSKA (reference sequence). The CDR3 totals 15 residues. Deletions cut 4 bases from V and 0 bases from J, with 15 bases between. Here the CDR3 reads CSATAQTQYQETQYF. The CDR3 bases are TGCAGTGCTACAGCACAAACCCAGTACCAAGAGACCCAGTACTTC.

This clonotype was found many times. The chain recombines TRBV20-1 with TRBJ1-1; 7 bases are a match to TRBD1. CDR3 size: 15 residues. Germline CDR1 DFQATT, CDR2 SNEGSKA (reference sequence). The trim removed 3 bases at V and 10 bases at J, leaving 17 bases unmatched. Written as DNA, the CDR3 is TGCAGTGCTAGCCCGCCGGGACAGCCGTCACCTGGAGCTTTCTTT. As protein: CSASPPGQPSPGAFF.

V is TRBV12-3 or TRBV12-4 and J is TRBJ1-2; D remains unclear. The length of the CDR3 is 16 residues. Trimming removed 2 bases at V and 4 bases at J, with 17 bases between. The CDR3 region is CASSLIRNLTPYGYTF. In DNA form, the CDR3 reads TGTGCCAGCAGTTTAATCAGGAACCTGACCCCCTATGGCTACACCTTC.

The CDR3 is CASSQGGRFRMDTEAFF. The CDR3 nucleotides read TGCGCCAGCAGCCAGGGAGGGCGTTTTAGGATGGACACTGAAGCTTTCTTT. This rearrangement joins TRBV4-1 to TRBJ1-1; D is uncertain. The CDR3 totals 17 residues. CDR1 is MGHRA, CDR2 YSYEKL, per germline. The V end was cut by 3 bases, the J end by 3 bases, with 20 bases between.

The chain uses TRBV5-1 and TRBJ2-7, with 7 bases lining up with TRBD2. CDR1 SGHRS and CDR2 YFSETQ come from the germline V gene. V gave up 7 bases and J gave up 5 bases; unmatched junction bases: 9. This CDR3 comprises 13 residues. CDR3 nucleotides: TGCGCCAGCTGCTCCGAGCGGGACGACGAGCAGTACTTC. It specifies CASCSERDDEQYF. Using reference TRBV5-1 and TRBJ2-7 for the parts outside the CDR3, the full variable domain is KAGVTQTPRYLIKTRGQQVTLSCSPISGHRSVSWYQQTPGQGLQFLFEYFSETQRNKGNFPGRFSGRQFSNSRSEMNVSTLELGDSALYLCASCSERDDEQYFGPGTRLTVT.

This clonotype was seen at least ten times. This rearrangement joins TRBV15 to TRBJ2-7; 14 nucleotides match TRBD2. The CDR3 spans 18 residues. CDR1 LNHNV and CDR2 YYDKDF come from the germline V gene (reference sequence). Trimming took 1 base from V and 6 from J; bases not matched to a gene: 11. CDR3 amino acids: CATSRGGLGTSGSAEQYF. CDR3 nucleotide sequence: TGTGCCACCAGCAGAGGAGGACTCGGGACTAGCGGGAGTGCCGAGCAGTACTTC. The full variable domain, with the rest looked up from reference TRBV15 and TRBJ2-7, is DAMVIQNPRYQVTQFGKPVTLSCSQTLNHNVMYWYQQKSSQAPKLLFHYYDKDFNNEADTPDNFQSRRPNTSFCFLDIRSPGLGDTAMYLCATSRGGLGTSGSAEQYFGPGTRLTVT.